This T cell receptor (beta chain) is drawn from a study of beta chain features in type 1 diabetes. TCRB transcripts that were expressed got sequenced, as all of the isolated RNA had been reverse transcribed. Assay: immunoSEQ multiplex PCR; the TCRdb copy retains only in-frame clones and omits some. The table shows under 250,000 clones, with approximately 10% occurring only once. Trimming cost V 5 bases and J 1 base, with 12 bases left between them. Germline V gene data show CDR1 as SGHTA and CDR2 as FQGTGA. The CDR3 has 14 residues. Findings and caveats of the study: More deletions and fewer insertions at VDJ junctions were found in patients with type 1 diabetes. A closer apparent resemblance between naive, central memory and Treg TCRB repertoires was seen in patients than in healthy donors. Shorter templates might be favored by PCR, and equally so in patients and in controls.

The table lists this clone with many counts. Its specificity is unknown. The receptor's source is a man aged 18 to 30 in good health. The V and J genes are TRBV7-3 and TRBJ2-7; the D is unclear. Input material: central memory CD4+ T cells from blood. The CDR3 spells CASSPEPWSYEQYF. The CDR3 DNA is TGTGCCAGCAGCCCCGAACCTTGGTCCTACGAGCAGTACTTC.